Below are 6 T cell receptor beta chains sequenced from a single sample in a study of blood T cell repertoires in COVID-19. TCRdb's table, derived via immunoSEQ multiplex PCR, lists solely in-frame clones and lacks some. This table holds 200,000 to 300,000 clones, about 85% found once. The sequencing sample was made of peripheral blood. These receptors came from a woman of 80 years or more with acute or convalescent COVID-19.

V and J are TRBV7-2 and TRBJ2-3; TRBD2 matches at 7 bases. This CDR3 is built from 15 residues. With V trimmed by 4 bases and J by 4 bases, 8 bases remained unmatched. CDR1 SGHTA and CDR2 FQGNSA come from the germline V gene. CDR3 sequence reads: CASSSDGRVADTQYF. The CDR3 coding sequence is TGTGCCAGCAGCTCGGATGGGAGGGTGGCAGATACGCAGTATTTT.

The V call is TRBV30, the J call TRBJ2-1; TRBD2 matches 7 bases. The CDR3 totals 15 residues. Germline V gene lookup returns CDR1 GTSNPN and CDR2 SVGIG (reference sequence). Unmatched junction bases numbered 7, after V lost 3 bases and J lost 2 bases. In DNA form, the CDR3 reads TGTGCCTGGAGATGGAAGCTAGCGGCCTACAATGAGCAGTTCTTC. Translation: CAWRWKLAAYNEQFF.

V gene TRBV27 combines with J gene TRBJ2-7, with 11 positions matching TRBD1. The CDR3 covers 14 residues. V trimming: 5 bases; J trimming: 3 bases; junction bases outside the gene matches: 3. In germline, CDR1 is MNHEY, CDR2 SMNVEV (reference sequence). The DNA for the CDR3 is TGTGCCAGCAGTAGGACAGGGGGCATCTACGAGCAGTACTTC. Protein: CASSRTGGIYEQYF.

V and J are TRBV5-1 and TRBJ1-2; 12 bases match TRBD1. Looked up from germline, CDR1 is SGHRS and CDR2 is YFSETQ. V gave up 4 bases and J gave up 7 bases; unmatched junction bases: 8. The CDR3 is 15 residues long. The CDR3 DNA is TGCGCCAGCAGCCCCGGGACAGGGGGCAGGGGTGGCTACACCTTC. This encodes CASSPGTGGRGGYTF.

This clone was detected only once. The chain carries TRBV18 and TRBJ2-5, with D tentatively TRBD1 (5 bases). The CDR3 is 15 residues long. Per germline, CDR1 KGHSH and CDR2 LQKENI. The germline V and J ends were trimmed by 3 bases and 5 bases, with 16 bases remaining between them. CDR3 nucleotide sequence: TGTGCCAGCTCACCGATGAGGTCAGGGTTGGAGACCCAGTACTTC. It is translated as CASSPMRSGLETQYF.

The DNA of the CDR3 is TGCGCCAGCAGCTTGGCTGGCGGGAGAGGGGTGGGAGATACGCAGTATTTT. Residues: CASSLAGGRGVGDTQYF. The J gene is TRBJ2-3, the V gene TRBV5-1; TRBD2 matches 7 bases. Germline CDR1 is SGHRS and CDR2 is YFSETQ. V shed 0 bases and J 5 bases; nucleotides not matched to a gene: 12. The CDR3 totals 17 residues.